One and the same sample provided the 14 T cell receptor beta chains below, sequenced in a study of cytomegalovirus exposure and HLA in healthy donors. PCR employed 60 Vbeta and 13 Jbeta primers. Sequenced by immunoSEQ multiplex PCR; TCRdb stores in-frame clones only, minus some. The repertoire has 100,000 to 150,000 clones, roughly 71% of them found once; the top ten carry about 1.4%. Input material: PBMCs. The receptors shown here come from a woman between 40 and 50 years old in good health and CMV-seronegative.

This clone was seen a single time. This chain connects TRBV25-1 to TRBJ1-1; D gene unclear. Germline assignment: CDR1 MGHDK and CDR2 SYGVNS. The CDR3 extends over 13 amino acids. V lost 0 bases and J 1 base, leaving 3 bases between the germline ends. CDR3 bases: TGTGCCAGCAGTGAATATCAGAACACTGAAGCTTTCTTT. It is translated as CASSEYQNTEAFF.

The V gene is TRBV5-1, the J gene TRBJ1-2; no reliable D call. V was cut by 0 bases and J by 7 bases, with 10 bases left in between. This CDR3 spans 13 amino acids. Germline-derived CDR1 and CDR2 are SGHRS and YFSETQ. The DNA for the CDR3 is TGCGCCAGCAGCTTGGGCTCAGATCCTGGCTACACCTTC. It is translated as CASSLGSDPGYTF.

The rearrangement links TRBV5-4 to TRBJ2-7; 10 nucleotides match TRBD1. This CDR3 comprises 15 residues. After removal of 3 bases from V and 1 base from J, the junction contained 4 bases not matched to a gene. Germline CDR1 is SGHNT and CDR2 is YYREEE (reference sequence). CDR3: CASSSGTGVSYEQYF. The CDR3 DNA is TGTGCCAGCAGCTCCGGGACAGGGGTTTCCTACGAGCAGTACTTC.

This clone was seen more than once but under ten times. The genes are TRBV5-1 and TRBJ1-6; possible D gene TRBD1, 6 bases. The V gene lost 4 bases and the J gene lost 10 bases, with 18 bases spanning the gap. Germline-derived CDR1 and CDR2 are SGHRS and YFSETQ. The length of the CDR3 is 15 residues. The DNA of the CDR3 is TGCGCCAGCAGCCTAACACTAGGGGGGGGCTCACCCCTCCACTTT. Translation: CASSLTLGGGSPLHF.

This sequence joins TRBV6-5 and TRBJ2-7, with 9 bases aligning to TRBD1. The CDR3 length is 14 residues. The V and J ends lost 6 bases and 6 bases, in that order; junction bases with no gene match: 9. Germline V gene lookup returns CDR1 MNHEY and CDR2 SVGAGI. CDR3 sequence (DNA): TGTGCCAGCAGGATGGACAGGGGATCGTCCGAGCAGTACTTC. Translating gives CASRMDRGSSEQYF.

The V and J genes are TRBV6-5 and TRBJ1-5; perhaps TRBD1 as D (5 bases). The germline V and J ends were trimmed by 0 bases and 6 bases, with 15 bases remaining between them. From germline, CDR1 is MNHEY and CDR2 SVGAGI. The CDR3 extends over 16 amino acids. The CDR3 is CASSYSGRDKGQPQHF. The CDR3 region has the DNA TGTGCCAGCAGTTACTCGGGCAGGGATAAGGGTCAGCCCCAGCATTTT.

The J gene is TRBJ1-5, the V gene TRBV6-5; D might be TRBD1 (6 bases). This CDR3 has 14 residues. The germline V and J ends were trimmed by 7 bases and 3 bases, with 13 bases remaining between them. Germline V CDR1 and CDR2: MNHEY, SVGAGI. The CDR3 region is CASTSGVDNQPQHF. The DNA of the CDR3 is TGTGCCAGCACCTCAGGGGTTGACAATCAGCCCCAGCATTTT.

This clone was detected a few times. The chain links TRBV6-4 to TRBJ1-1; a possible D gene is TRBD1 (6 bases). The germline CDR1 and CDR2 sequences are MRHNA and SNTAGT. The CDR3 is made up of 13 amino acids. Between the trimmed V and J ends, which lost 5 bases and 1 base, there was a span of 8 bases. CDR3 DNA: TGTGCCAGCAGTATGACAGGGAACACTGAAGCTTTCTTT. Protein sequence: CASSMTGNTEAFF.

The V and J genes are TRBV5-1 and TRBJ2-1, with D maybe TRBD1 (7 bases). This CDR3 spans 15 amino acids. Germline CDR1 SGHRS, CDR2 YFSETQ. Trimming pared 3 bases from V and 4 bases from J, leaving 14 bases between. CDR3 sequence: CASSSEGAQYNEQFF. CDR3 sequence (DNA): TGCGCCAGCAGCTCGGAGGGGGCGCAGTACAATGAGCAGTTCTTC.

The gene calls are TRBV7-9 and TRBJ1-1; D remains ambiguous. With 3 bases removed from V and 7 bases from J, the gap between germline ends came to 12 bases. The CDR3 sequence is 13 residues long. Germline values: CDR1 SEHNR, CDR2 FQNEAQ (reference sequence). The CDR3 bases are TGTGCCAGCAGCTTGCCCGGTCTTTATGAAGCTTTCTTT. This sequence encodes CASSLPGLYEAFF.

V is TRBV7-8 and J is TRBJ2-2, with TRBD2 as a possible D gene (6 bases). Trimming took 6 bases from V and 3 from J, leaving 17 bases between them. Germline V lookup: CDR1 SGHVS, CDR2 FQNEAQ. The CDR3 has 16 amino acids. The CDR3 DNA is TGTGCCAGCAGACACTTTGACACGGGGGACACCGGGGAGCTGTTTTTT. It yields the protein CASRHFDTGDTGELFF.

The chain recombines TRBV29-1 with TRBJ2-1, with TRBD1 matching over 7 bases. The CDR3 extends over 13 amino acids. Losses at the gene ends were 5 bases for V and 9 bases for J; bases not matched to a gene: 10. Per germline, CDR1 SQVTM and CDR2 ANQGSEA. The CDR3 reads CSVTPDRESEQFF. CDR3 bases: TGCAGCGTTACACCAGACAGGGAGTCTGAGCAGTTCTTC.

This sequence joins TRBV7-6 and TRBJ2-1, with D maybe TRBD2 (6 bases). Germline lookup yields CDR1 SGHVS and CDR2 FNYEAQ. The CDR3 spans 16 residues. The V and J ends lost 1 base and 0 bases respectively, with 10 bases between them. The CDR3 spells CASSLEAGRSYNEQFF. The CDR3 nucleotides are TGTGCCAGCAGCTTAGAGGCGGGGCGCTCCTACAATGAGCAGTTCTTC.

The V and J genes are TRBV5-6 and TRBJ2-6, with a tentative D call TRBD2 (5 bases). This CDR3 spans 18 amino acids. The V end lost 4 bases, the J end lost 0 bases, and 17 bases lay between the germline ends. Germline V gene lookup returns CDR1 SGHDT and CDR2 YYEEEE. This CDR3 reads CASSIATGLNSGANVLTF. In DNA, the CDR3 is TGTGCCAGCAGCATAGCTACCGGACTGAACTCTGGGGCCAACGTCCTGACTTTC.